The present T cell receptor (beta chain) was sequenced within a study of shared clonotypes between healthy human individuals. In the study overall: Per donor, three plates held CD4 naive cells, three held CD4 memory, two held CD8 naive and one held CD8 memory.

The CDR3 runs to 12 residues. Germline V gene sequence: CDR1 MNHNS, CDR2 SASEGT. V shed 7 bases and J 6 bases; nucleotides not matched to a gene: 5. For sorted subsets, approximately 0.2 ug DNA per replicate equaled 30,000 or so T cell genomes. As handled by the study authors: Junction-only sequences produced by ImmunoSEQ had no quality scores, so filtering differed. Only in-frame clones appear in the TCRdb table, and some are missing; sequencing was by immunoSEQ multiplex PCR. That table furnishes V, J and clone size, whereas the DNA furnished D and trimming. The sample contains roughly 1 million clones, approximately 72% of which appear only once. Overall study findings and caveats: Lower generation probabilities were found for non-shared clonotypes than for those shared by all four donors.

A note on this clone: What it binds is not known.

This TCR derives from a man between 18 and 29 years old in good health. The rearrangement links TRBV6-1 to TRBJ2-7; the match to TRBD2 covers 8 bases. Specimen: memory CD4+ T cells sorted from blood. Subset defined: CD45RA-negative fraction. Here the CDR3 DNA reads TGTGCCAGCAATAGCGGGGCCTCCGAGCAGTACTTC. Protein product: CASNSGASEQYF.